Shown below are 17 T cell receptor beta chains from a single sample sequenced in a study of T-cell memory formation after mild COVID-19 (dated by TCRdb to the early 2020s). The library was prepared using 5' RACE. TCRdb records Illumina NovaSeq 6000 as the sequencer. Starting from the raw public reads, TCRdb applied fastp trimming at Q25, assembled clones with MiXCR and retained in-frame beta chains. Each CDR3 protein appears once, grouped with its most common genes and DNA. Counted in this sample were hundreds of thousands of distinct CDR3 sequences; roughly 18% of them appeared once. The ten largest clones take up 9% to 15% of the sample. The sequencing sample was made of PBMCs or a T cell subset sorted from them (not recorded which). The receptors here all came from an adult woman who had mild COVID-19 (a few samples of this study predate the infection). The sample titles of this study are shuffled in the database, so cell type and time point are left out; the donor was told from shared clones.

The CDR3 bases are TGCGCCAGTGGTGTACGAGGGGGAAACACCATATATTTT. It translates to CASGVRGGNTIYF. This chain connects TRBV4-3 to TRBJ1-3, with D uncertain. Trimming removed 9 bases from V and 4 bases from J, with 13 bases in between. Germline V gene data show CDR1 as LGHNA and CDR2 as YSLEER. The CDR3 sequence is 13 residues long.

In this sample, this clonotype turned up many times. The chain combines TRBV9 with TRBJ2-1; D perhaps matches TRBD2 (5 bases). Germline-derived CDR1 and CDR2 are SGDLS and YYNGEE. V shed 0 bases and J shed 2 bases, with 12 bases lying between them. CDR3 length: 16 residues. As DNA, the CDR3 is TGTGCCAGCAGCGTAGCTAGCTTCTCCACCTACAATGAGCAGTTCTTC. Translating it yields CASSVASFSTYNEQFF.

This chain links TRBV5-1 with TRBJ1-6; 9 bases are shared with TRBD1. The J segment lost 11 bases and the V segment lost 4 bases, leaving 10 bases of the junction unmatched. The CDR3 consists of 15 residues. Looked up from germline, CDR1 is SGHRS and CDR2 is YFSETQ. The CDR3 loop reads CASSMNTDRGPPLHF. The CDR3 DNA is TGCGCCAGCAGCATGAATACGGACAGGGGCCCACCCCTCCACTTT.

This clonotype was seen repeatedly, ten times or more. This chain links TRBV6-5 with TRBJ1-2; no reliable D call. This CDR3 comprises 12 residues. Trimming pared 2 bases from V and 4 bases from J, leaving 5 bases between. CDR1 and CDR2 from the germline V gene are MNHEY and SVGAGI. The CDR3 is CASSYGGYGYTF. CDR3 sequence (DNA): TGTGCCAGCAGTTACGGCGGCTATGGCTACACCTTC.

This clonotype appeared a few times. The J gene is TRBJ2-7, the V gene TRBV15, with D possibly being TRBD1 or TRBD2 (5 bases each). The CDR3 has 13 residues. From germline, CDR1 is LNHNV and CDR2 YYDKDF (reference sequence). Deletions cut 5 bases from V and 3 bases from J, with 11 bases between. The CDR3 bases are TGTGCCACCAGCGCCGGGGCCATCTACGAGCAGTACTTC. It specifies CATSAGAIYEQYF. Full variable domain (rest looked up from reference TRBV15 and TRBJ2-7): DAMVIQNPRYQVTQFGKPVTLSCSQTLNHNVMYWYQQKSSQAPKLLFHYYDKDFNNEADTPDNFQSRRPNTSFCFLDIRSPGLGDTAMYLCATSAGAIYEQYFGPGTRLTVT.

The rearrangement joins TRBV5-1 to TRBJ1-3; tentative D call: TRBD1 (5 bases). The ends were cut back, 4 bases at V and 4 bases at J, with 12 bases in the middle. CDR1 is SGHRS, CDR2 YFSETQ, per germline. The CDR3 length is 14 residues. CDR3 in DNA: TGCGCCAGCAGCCGGGACGGGGCAGGAAACACCATATATTTT. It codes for CASSRDGAGNTIYF.

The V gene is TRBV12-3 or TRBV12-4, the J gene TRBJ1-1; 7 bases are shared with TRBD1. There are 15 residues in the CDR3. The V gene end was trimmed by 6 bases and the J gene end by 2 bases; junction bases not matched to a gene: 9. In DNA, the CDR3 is TGTGCCAGCAGACCCCGATCAGGGGGAAACACTGAAGCTTTCTTT. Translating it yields CASRPRSGGNTEAFF.

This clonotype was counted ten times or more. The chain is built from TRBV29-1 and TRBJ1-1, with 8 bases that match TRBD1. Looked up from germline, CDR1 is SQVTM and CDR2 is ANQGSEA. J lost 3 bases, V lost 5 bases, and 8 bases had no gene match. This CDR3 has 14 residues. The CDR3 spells CSVHLQGEYTEAFF. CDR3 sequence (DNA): TGCAGCGTTCACCTACAGGGGGAGTACACTGAAGCTTTCTTT.

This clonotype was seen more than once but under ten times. Here the CDR3 reads CASSQEGGGGRTSQFF. The DNA of the CDR3 is TGCGCCAGCAGCCAAGAGGGAGGCGGGGGGAGGACCTCTCAGTTCTTC. The chain carries TRBV4-1 and TRBJ2-1; 8 nucleotides align to TRBD2. Germline values: CDR1 MGHRA, CDR2 YSYEKL. V lost 0 bases and J lost 13; bases outside the gene matches: 14. CDR3 length equals 16 residues.

The CDR3 sequence is CASSYSDRYYGYTF. The CDR3 DNA sequence: TGTGCCAGCAGTTACTCGGACAGGTACTATGGCTACACCTTC. The gene calls are TRBV6-2 or TRBV6-3 and TRBJ1-2; 7 bases line up with TRBD1. The CDR3 contains 14 residues. The trim removed 0 bases at V and 3 bases at J, leaving 1 base unmatched. Per the germline V gene, CDR1 is MNHEY and CDR2 is SVGEGT.

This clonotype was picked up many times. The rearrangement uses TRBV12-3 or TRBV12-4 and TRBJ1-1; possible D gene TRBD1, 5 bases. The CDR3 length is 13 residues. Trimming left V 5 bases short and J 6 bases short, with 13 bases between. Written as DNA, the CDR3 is TGTGCCAGCAGTCCCAGGGAAGGGGCTGAAGCTTTCTTT. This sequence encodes CASSPREGAEAFF.

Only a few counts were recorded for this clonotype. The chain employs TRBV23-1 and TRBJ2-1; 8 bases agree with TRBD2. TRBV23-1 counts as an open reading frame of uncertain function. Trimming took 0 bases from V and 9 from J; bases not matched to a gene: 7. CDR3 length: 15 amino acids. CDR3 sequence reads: CASSQSWPGGTEQFF. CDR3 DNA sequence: TGCGCCAGCAGTCAATCGTGGCCGGGGGGGACTGAGCAGTTCTTC.

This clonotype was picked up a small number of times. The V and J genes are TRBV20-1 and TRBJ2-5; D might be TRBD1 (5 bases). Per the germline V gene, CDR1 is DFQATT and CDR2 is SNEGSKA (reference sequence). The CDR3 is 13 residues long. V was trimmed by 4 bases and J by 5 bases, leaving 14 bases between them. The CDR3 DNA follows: TGCAGTGCTATGCAGGGCTTGACGGAGACCCAGTACTTC. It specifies CSAMQGLTETQYF.

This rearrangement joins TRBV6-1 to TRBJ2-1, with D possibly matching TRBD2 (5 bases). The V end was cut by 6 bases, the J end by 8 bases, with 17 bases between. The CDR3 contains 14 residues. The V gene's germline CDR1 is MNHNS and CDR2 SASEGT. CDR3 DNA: TGTGCCAGCAGGAGGGCGCCTCCGCAGGATGAGCAGTTCTTC. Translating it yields CASRRAPPQDEQFF.

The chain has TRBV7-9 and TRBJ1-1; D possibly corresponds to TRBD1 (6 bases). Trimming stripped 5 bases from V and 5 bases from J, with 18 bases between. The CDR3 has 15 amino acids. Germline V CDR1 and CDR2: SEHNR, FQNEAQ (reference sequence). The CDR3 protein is CASSLQGPLGTEAFF. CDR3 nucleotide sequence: TGTGCCAGCAGCCTACAGGGCCCCTTGGGTACTGAAGCTTTCTTT.

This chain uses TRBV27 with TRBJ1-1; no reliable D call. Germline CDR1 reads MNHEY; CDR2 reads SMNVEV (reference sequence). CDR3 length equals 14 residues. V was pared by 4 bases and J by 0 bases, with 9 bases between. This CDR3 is CASSWEGMNTEAFF. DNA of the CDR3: TGTGCCAGCAGTTGGGAGGGCATGAACACTGAAGCTTTCTTT.

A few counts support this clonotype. CDR3 nucleotides: TGTGCCAGCAGCGTCCGCCGGGACAGTGCCGTCAATTCACCCCTCCACTTT. Encoded protein: CASSVRRDSAVNSPLHF. The chain couples TRBV7-9 to TRBJ1-6; TRBD1 matches 7 bases. The germline V gene encodes CDR1 SEHNR and CDR2 FQNEAQ (reference sequence). The junction had 14 bases not matched to a gene; V was cut back by 5 bases and J by 7 bases. This CDR3 contains 17 residues. The complete variable domain, with remaining parts taken from reference TRBV7-9 and TRBJ1-6, reads DTGVSQNPRHKITKRGQNVTFRCDPISEHNRLYWYRQTLGQGPEFLTYFQNEAQLEKSRLLSDRFSAERPKGSFSTLEIQRTEQGDSAMYLCASSVRRDSAVNSPLHFGNGTRLTVT.